The rows below give T cell receptor beta chains drawn from one sample of a study of CD8 T cells in ankylosing spondylitis. TCRdb independently ran MiXCR on the 5' RACE reads; one entry per CDR3 protein. Here the sample spans 700,000 to 850,000 distinct CDR3 sequences, roughly 10% being singletons. The sequenced sample consisted of blood, either unsorted or a sorted T cell fraction (not recorded which). All receptors come from a male donor with ankylosing spondylitis. Both conserved end residues are part of each CDR3. Fields, in order: CDR3 protein, CDR3 DNA, V gene, J gene, clone size, D gene. The D gene is left open where the match is weak. Part of the rows lack a size; the others show once, few, many or a class for expanded clones.

CDR3 protein: CSAGRSGHYNEQFF
CDR3 DNA: TGCAGTGCTGGGAGGAGCGGACACTACAATGAGCAGTTCTTC
V gene: TRBV20-1
J gene: TRBJ2-1
clone size: many
D gene: NA

CDR3 protein: CASSRFGGGQGGYTF
CDR3 DNA: TGTGCCAGCAGTCGCTTTGGCGGGGGCCAGGGAGGCTACACCTTC
V gene: TRBV6-4
J gene: TRBJ1-2
clone size: NA
D gene: NA

CDR3 protein: CASSLGWDRGDEKLFF
CDR3 DNA: TGTGCCAGCAGCCTAGGTTGGGACAGGGGGGACGAAAAACTGTTTTTT
V gene: TRBV7-2
J gene: TRBJ1-4
clone size: few
D gene: TRBD1

CDR3 protein: CSASPSNTLYEQYF
CDR3 DNA: TGCAGTGCTAGTCCTAGTAATACACTCTACGAGCAGTACTTC
V gene: TRBV20-1
J gene: TRBJ2-7
clone size: many
D gene: NA

CDR3 protein: CASSSLTGAGDTQYF
CDR3 DNA: TGCGCCAGCAGCTCCCTCACAGGGGCTGGGGATACGCAGTATTTT
V gene: TRBV5-1
J gene: TRBJ2-3
clone size: once
D gene: TRBD1

CDR3 protein: CASSPGRDGAPEQFF
CDR3 DNA: TGTGCCAGCAGTCCCGGGAGGGACGGAGCACCTGAGCAGTTCTTC
V gene: TRBV27
J gene: TRBJ2-1
clone size: NA
D gene: TRBD2

CDR3 protein: CASSLLGSHEQYF
CDR3 DNA: TGTGCCAGCAGTTTATTAGGGTCTCACGAGCAGTACTTC
V gene: TRBV27
J gene: TRBJ2-7
clone size: few
D gene: NA

CDR3 protein: CASSSGPSSLHF
CDR3 DNA: TGTGCCAGTAGTTCGGGACCTTCATCCCTCCACTTT
V gene: TRBV19
J gene: TRBJ1-6
clone size: few
D gene: NA

CDR3 protein: CASSRGTGGASYEQYF
CDR3 DNA: TGTGCCAGCAGCCGTGGGACAGGGGGAGCCTCCTACGAGCAGTACTTC
V gene: TRBV12-3/TRBV12-4
J gene: TRBJ2-7
clone size: many
D gene: TRBD1

CDR3 protein: CSARDHRGNTEAFF
CDR3 DNA: TGCAGTGCTAGAGATCATAGGGGGAACACTGAAGCTTTCTTT
V gene: TRBV20-1
J gene: TRBJ1-1
clone size: few
D gene: NA

CDR3 protein: CASSYKNQPQHF
CDR3 DNA: TGTGCCAGCAGTTACAAAAATCAGCCCCAGCATTTT
V gene: TRBV6-2/TRBV6-3
J gene: TRBJ1-5
clone size: NA
D gene: NA

CDR3 protein: CASSLRGAADTQYF
CDR3 DNA: TGTGCCAGCAGCTTAAGGGGGGCGGCCGATACGCAGTATTTT
V gene: TRBV7-8
J gene: TRBJ2-3
clone size: few
D gene: NA

CDR3 protein: CASSLEGSGAPWYQETQYF
CDR3 DNA: TGTGCCAGCAGCTTAGAAGGATCTGGGGCCCCCTGGTACCAAGAGACCCAGTACTTC
V gene: TRBV11-2
J gene: TRBJ2-5
clone size: NA
D gene: NA

CDR3 protein: CASSLVTRGRTETQYF
CDR3 DNA: TGTGCCAGCAGCTTGGTTACCAGGGGGCGGACTGAGACCCAGTACTTC
V gene: TRBV5-4
J gene: TRBJ2-5
clone size: many
D gene: TRBD1

CDR3 protein: CASSLGQGLAEEELFF
CDR3 DNA: TGCGCCAGCAGCTTGGGGCAGGGGCTTGCTGAGGAGGAGCTGTTTTTT
V gene: TRBV5-1
J gene: TRBJ2-2
clone size: few
D gene: NA

CDR3 protein: CASRRGLLRDYGYTF
CDR3 DNA: TGTGCCAGCAGGCGAGGGCTTCTAAGAGACTATGGCTACACCTTC
V gene: TRBV12-3/TRBV12-4
J gene: TRBJ1-2
clone size: few
D gene: NA

CDR3 protein: CASSQEGTGRYEQYF
CDR3 DNA: TGTGCCAGCAGCCAAGAGGGGACAGGGCGCTACGAGCAGTACTTC
V gene: TRBV4-2
J gene: TRBJ2-7
clone size: NA
D gene: TRBD1

CDR3 protein: CASSLQGSEAFF
CDR3 DNA: TGTGCCAGCAGTTTACAGGGTTCTGAAGCTTTCTTT
V gene: TRBV28
J gene: TRBJ1-1
clone size: many
D gene: NA

CDR3 protein: CASSSQGRGFSGQETQYF
CDR3 DNA: TGTGCCAGCAGCTCACAGGGTAGGGGCTTTTCGGGACAAGAGACCCAGTACTTC
V gene: TRBV11-2
J gene: TRBJ2-5
clone size: NA
D gene: NA

CDR3 protein: CASSLLDRAAGGYTF
CDR3 DNA: TGTGCCAGCAGCTTATTGGACAGGGCCGCGGGTGGCTACACCTTC
V gene: TRBV7-2
J gene: TRBJ1-2
clone size: many
D gene: TRBD1

CDR3 protein: CRPTRGHLNYEQYF
CDR3 DNA: TGCAGACCCACCCGGGGGCACCTAAACTACGAGCAGTACTTC
V gene: TRBV20-1
J gene: TRBJ2-7
clone size: few
D gene: NA

CDR3 protein: CASSLNRAGETQYF
CDR3 DNA: TGTGCCAGCAGCTTAAACAGGGCGGGTGAGACCCAGTACTTC
V gene: TRBV7-2
J gene: TRBJ2-5
clone size: many
D gene: NA

CDR3 protein: CASSQFRNTEAFF
CDR3 DNA: TGCGCCAGCAGCCAATTTCGGAACACTGAAGCTTTCTTT
V gene: TRBV4-3
J gene: TRBJ1-1
clone size: NA
D gene: NA

CDR3 protein: CSARDQLAQYF
CDR3 DNA: TGCAGTGCTAGAGATCAACTGGCCCAGTACTTC
V gene: TRBV20-1
J gene: TRBJ2-5
clone size: few
D gene: NA

CDR3 protein: CSVLWDRQGASNQPQHF
CDR3 DNA: TGCAGCGTTCTATGGGACAGGCAGGGGGCGAGCAATCAGCCCCAGCATTTT
V gene: TRBV29-1
J gene: TRBJ1-5
clone size: many
D gene: TRBD1

CDR3 protein: CASSSGTRSYEQYF
CDR3 DNA: TGTGCCAGCAGCTCGGGGACCCGCTCCTACGAGCAGTACTTC
V gene: TRBV5-5
J gene: TRBJ2-7
clone size: few
D gene: NA

CDR3 protein: CASSTQGLGNIQYF
CDR3 DNA: TGTGCCAGTAGTACCCAGGGGTTGGGAAACATTCAGTACTTC
V gene: TRBV19
J gene: TRBJ2-4
clone size: many
D gene: NA

CDR3 protein: CASSLASGVFSPLHF
CDR3 DNA: TGTGCCAGCAGCTTAGCTTCTGGGGTTTTTTCACCCCTCCACTTT
V gene: TRBV7-2
J gene: TRBJ1-6
clone size: many
D gene: NA

CDR3 protein: CASSQDSALYEQYF
CDR3 DNA: TGTGCCAGCAGCCAGGACAGTGCCCTCTACGAGCAGTACTTC
V gene: TRBV6-2/TRBV6-3
J gene: TRBJ2-7
clone size: few
D gene: NA